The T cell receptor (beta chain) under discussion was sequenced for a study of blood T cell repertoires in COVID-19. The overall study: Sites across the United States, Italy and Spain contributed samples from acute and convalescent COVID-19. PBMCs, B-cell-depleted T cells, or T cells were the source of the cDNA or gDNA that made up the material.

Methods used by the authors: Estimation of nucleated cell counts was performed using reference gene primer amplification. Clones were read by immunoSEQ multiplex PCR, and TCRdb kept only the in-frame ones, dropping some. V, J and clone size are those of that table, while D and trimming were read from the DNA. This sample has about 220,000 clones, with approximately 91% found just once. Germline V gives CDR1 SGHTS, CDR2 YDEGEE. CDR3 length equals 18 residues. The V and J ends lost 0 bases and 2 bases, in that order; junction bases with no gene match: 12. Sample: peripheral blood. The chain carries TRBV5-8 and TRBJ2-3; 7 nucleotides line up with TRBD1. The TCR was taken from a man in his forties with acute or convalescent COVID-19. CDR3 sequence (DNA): TGTGCCAGCAGCTTGGTCTCCCTTCTTACAGGGGCCACAGATACGCAGTATTTT. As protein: CASSLVSLLTGATDTQYF.